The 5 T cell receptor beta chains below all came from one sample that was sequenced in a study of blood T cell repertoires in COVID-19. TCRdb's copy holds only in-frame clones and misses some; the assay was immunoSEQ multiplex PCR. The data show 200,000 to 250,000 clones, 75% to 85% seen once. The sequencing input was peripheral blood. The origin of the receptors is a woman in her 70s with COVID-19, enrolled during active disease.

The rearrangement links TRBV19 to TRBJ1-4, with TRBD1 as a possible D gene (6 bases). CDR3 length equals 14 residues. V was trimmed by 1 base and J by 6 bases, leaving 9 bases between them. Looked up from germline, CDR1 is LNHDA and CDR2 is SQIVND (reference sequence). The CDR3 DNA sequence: TGTGCCAGTAGTATAGGCAGGGGCCATGAAAAACTGTTTTTT. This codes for CASSIGRGHEKLFF. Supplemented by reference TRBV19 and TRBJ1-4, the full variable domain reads DGGITQSPKYLFRKEGQNVTLSCEQNLNHDAMYWYRQDPGQGLRLIYYSQIVNDFQKGDIAEGYSVSREKKESFPLTVTSAQKNPTAFYLCASSIGRGHEKLFFGSGTQLSVL.

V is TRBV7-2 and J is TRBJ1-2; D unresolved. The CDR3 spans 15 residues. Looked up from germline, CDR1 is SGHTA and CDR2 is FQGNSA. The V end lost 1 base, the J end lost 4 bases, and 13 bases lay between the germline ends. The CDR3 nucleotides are TGTGCCAGCAGCTTAGTGGTTGGGCAGCCCTATGGCTACACCTTC. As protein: CASSLVVGQPYGYTF.

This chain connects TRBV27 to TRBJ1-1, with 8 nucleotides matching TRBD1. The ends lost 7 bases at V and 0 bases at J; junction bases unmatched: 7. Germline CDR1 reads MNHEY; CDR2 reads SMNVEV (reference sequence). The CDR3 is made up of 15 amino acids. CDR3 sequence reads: CASTPGDRMNTEAFF. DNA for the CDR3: TGTGCCAGCACCCCTGGGGACAGGATGAACACTGAAGCTTTCTTT.

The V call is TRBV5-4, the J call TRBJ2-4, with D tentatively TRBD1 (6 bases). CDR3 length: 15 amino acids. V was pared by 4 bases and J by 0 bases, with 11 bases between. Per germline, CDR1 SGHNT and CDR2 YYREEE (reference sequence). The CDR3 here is CASSLPGEAKNIQYF. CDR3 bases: TGTGCCAGCAGCCTCCCAGGGGAAGCCAAAAACATTCAGTACTTC.

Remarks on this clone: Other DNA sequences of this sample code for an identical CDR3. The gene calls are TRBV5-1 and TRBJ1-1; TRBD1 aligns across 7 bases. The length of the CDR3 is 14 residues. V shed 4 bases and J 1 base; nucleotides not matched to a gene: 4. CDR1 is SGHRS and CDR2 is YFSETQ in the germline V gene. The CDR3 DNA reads TGCGCCAGCAGCCCGACAGGGTCGAACACTGAAGCTTTCTTT. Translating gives CASSPTGSNTEAFF.